The 3 T cell receptor beta chains below were found in one sample sequenced in a study of cytotoxic CD8 clonotypes in ibrutinib-treated CLL. Measured with immunoSEQ multiplex PCR; TCRdb has only the in-frame clones, and not every one. Among about 310,000 clones, 80% were seen once, and the ten largest hold over 6.5%. This specimen consisted of PBMCs, obtained before ibrutinib treatment. All receptors derive from a human donor with chronic lymphocytic leukemia.

J is TRBJ1-2 and V is TRBV18, with unresolved D. V was shortened by 3 bases and J by 7 bases, with 18 bases between the two germline ends. CDR1 and CDR2 (germline): KGHSH, LQKENI. The CDR3 has 15 residues. CDR3 region: CASSPYLEVEVGYTF. Here the CDR3 DNA reads TGTGCCAGCTCACCCTACCTAGAAGTGGAGGTTGGCTACACCTTC. Drawing the rest from reference TRBV18 and TRBJ1-2, the complete variable domain is NAGVMQNPRHLVRRRGQEARLRCSPMKGHSHVYWYRQLPEEGLKFMVYLQKENIIDESGMPKERFSAEFPKEGPSILRIQQVVRGDSAAYFCASSPYLEVEVGYTFGSGTRLTVV.

The chain joins TRBV27 to TRBJ2-7; weak D call: TRBD2 (7 bases). CDR1 and CDR2 (germline): MNHEY, SMNVEV (reference sequence). Between the trimmed V and J ends, which lost 6 bases and 3 bases, there was a span of 12 bases. There are 13 residues in the CDR3. The CDR3 region has the DNA TGTGCCAGCAGCCAGGGGAGGGACTACGAGCAGTACTTC. Amino acids: CASSQGRDYEQYF.

The CDR3: CASSHGTDTDTQYF. DNA of the CDR3: TGTGCCAGCAGCCACGGGACCGACACAGATACGCAGTATTTT. The chain couples TRBV7-8 to TRBJ2-3; possibly TRBD1 or TRBD2 for D (5 bases each). Trimming removed 5 bases at V and 2 bases at J, with 11 bases between. CDR3 length: 14 residues. The germline CDR1 and CDR2 sequences are SGHVS and FQNEAQ.